This T cell receptor (beta chain) originates from a study of blood T cells in healthy people across ages. Each donor's blood draw was roughly 10 milliliters of peripheral blood. Whenever a sample was processed, at least 6 million PBMCs were isolated. J gave up 4 bases and V 0 bases, and 7 bases lay outside the gene matches. There are 17 residues in the CDR3. The germline CDR1 and CDR2 sequences are SGDLS and YYNGEE. This clonotype occurred many times. What it binds is not known. Then a second PCR, running roughly 7 to 12 cycles, was carried out with a sample-barcoded 5' primer and a J-beta primer mix. TCRdb re-called the 5' RACE reads through MiXCR, storing one row per CDR3 protein. The data show 1.5 million or so distinct CDR3 sequences, approximately 43% seen once. Broader study findings: A roughly linear fall in TCR beta diversity per million T cells was seen with increasing age.

The chain has TRBV9 and TRBJ2-5, with TRBD2 matching 12 bases. This TCR was recovered from a woman between 18 and 30 years old in good health. The material sequenced was blood. CDR3 sequence (DNA): TGTGCCAGCAGCGTAGGGTTTGGGGGACTAGCGGGAGAGACCCAGTACTTC. Encoded protein: CASSVGFGGLAGETQYF.